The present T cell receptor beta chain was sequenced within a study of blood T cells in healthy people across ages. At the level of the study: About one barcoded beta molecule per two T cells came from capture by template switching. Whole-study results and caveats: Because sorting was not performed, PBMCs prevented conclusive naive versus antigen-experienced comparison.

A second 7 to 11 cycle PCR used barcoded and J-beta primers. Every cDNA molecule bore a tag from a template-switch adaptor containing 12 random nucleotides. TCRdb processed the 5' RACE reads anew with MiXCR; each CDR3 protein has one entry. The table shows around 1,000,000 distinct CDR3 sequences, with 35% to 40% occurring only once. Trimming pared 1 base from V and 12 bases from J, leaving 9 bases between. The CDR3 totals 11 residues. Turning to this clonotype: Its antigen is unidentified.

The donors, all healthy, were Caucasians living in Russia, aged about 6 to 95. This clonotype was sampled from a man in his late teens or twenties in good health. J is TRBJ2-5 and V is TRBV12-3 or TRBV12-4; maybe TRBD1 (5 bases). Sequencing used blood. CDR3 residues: CASSLGGFKYF. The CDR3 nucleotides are TGTGCCAGCAGTTTAGGGGGCTTTAAGTACTTC.